This TCR beta chain is drawn from a study of blood T cell repertoires in COVID-19. Assay: immunoSEQ multiplex PCR; the TCRdb copy retains only in-frame clones and omits some. Here the sample spans around 260,000 clones, roughly 90% being singletons. A word on this clone: This sample also contains other DNA sequences that code for the same CDR3.

The receptor was derived from a woman in her thirties with COVID-19, enrolled during active disease. Sequencing input: peripheral blood.

CDR3 sequence (DNA): TGCGCCAGCAGCTTAGGGCTAGCGGGGGTGAACACCGGGGAGCTGTTTTTT. It yields the protein CASSLGLAGVNTGELFF. This chain connects TRBV5-1 to TRBJ2-2, with 10 bases matching TRBD2. The junction had 5 bases not matched to a gene; V was cut back by 2 bases and J by 1 base. CDR1 is SGHRS, CDR2 YFSETQ, per germline. CDR3 size: 17 residues.